These 2 T cell receptor beta chains share one sample of origin, sequenced in a study of identical twins. Each CDR3 protein is one row after TCRdb ran MiXCR on the 5' RACE reads. This sample has about 570,000 distinct CDR3 sequences, with around a tenth found just once. This sample was also put to use in a study of yellow fever vaccine responses in identical twins.

Sequencing input: PBMCs. The receptors derive from a woman between 18 and 29 years old in good health.

This clonotype was counted at least ten times. This sequence joins TRBV29-1 and TRBJ2-3; TRBD2 aligns across 8 bases. The CDR3 has 14 residues. Germline V gene lookup returns CDR1 SQVTM and CDR2 ANQGSEA. The J segment lost 1 base and the V segment lost 7 bases, leaving 7 bases of the junction unmatched. CDR3: CSAARGGGTDTQYF. The CDR3 DNA reads as TGCAGCGCCGCCCGGGGGGGAGGCACAGATACGCAGTATTTT.

Regarding this clonotype: A much bigger clone sits one base away, suggesting this may be a read error. This rearrangement joins TRBV7-9 to TRBJ2-7; D gene unclear. This CDR3 is built from 11 residues. Germline V CDR1 and CDR2: SEHNR, FQNEAQ (reference sequence). The germline V and J ends were trimmed by 7 bases and 7 bases, with 11 bases remaining between them. Written as DNA, the CDR3 is TGTGCCAGCACCGAAGGGCGTGAGCAGTACTTC. This encodes CASTEGREQYF. The variable domain in full, with the rest retrieved from reference TRBV7-9 and TRBJ2-7, is DTGVSQNPRHKITKRGQNVTFRCDPISEHNRLYWYRQTLGQGPEFLTYFQNEAQLEKSRLLSDRFSAERPKGSFSTLEIQRTEQGDSAMYLCASTEGREQYFGPGTRLTVT.